Included here is one T cell receptor beta chain sequence, with context. The antigen is undetermined. This sample stems from a study of CXCR3-negative and CXCR3-positive naive CD8 T cells. Study-wide results and caveats: Naive subsets expressed similar surface CD5; TRB CDR3 features served to infer TCR strength. In both naive subsets diversity was comparably high, whereas memory CD8+ cells showed much lower diversity. Higher TRB CDR3 hydrophobicity marked CXCR3-positive naive cells relative to CXCR3-negative naive cells.

All TRB cDNA libraries came from 5' RACE performed with UMI labels. TCRdb reworked the 5' RACE reads into one entry per CDR3 protein, no DNA. The sample has more than 50,000 distinct CDR3 sequences; the top ten hold roughly 1.6%. CDR3 length: 13 residues. The V gene's germline CDR1 is MDHEN and CDR2 SYDVKM. The sample taken for sequencing was naive CXCR3- CD8+ T cells from blood. Documented subset: CD45RO-CCR7+CD27+CD95- naive CD8+ T cells lacking CXCR3 (TNR3-). J is TRBJ2-1 and V is TRBV28; TCRdb's assignment of TRBD1 cannot be checked, as there is no DNA. This receptor was taken from a human donor in good health. Some clones in this sample may be carry-over from other donors' samples. The CDR3 reads CAIYRDRGNEQFF.